This is a list of T cell receptor beta chains from one sample in a study of T-cell memory formation after mild COVID-19. MiXCR, applied by TCRdb to the 5' RACE reads, yields one record per CDR3 protein. This sample has 470,000 or so distinct CDR3 sequences, with 18% found just once. The sample consisted of PBMCs or a T cell subset sorted from them (not recorded which). The receptors derive from an adult woman who had mild COVID-19 (a few samples of this study predate the infection). Cell type and time point are not known. The CDR3 runs from the conserved cysteine through the conserved F or W. D genes are given only for firm matches. The listing skips clone size in some rows; elsewhere it reads once, few, many or a size class.

.,.,TRBJ1-2,TRBV12-3/TRBV12-4,TGTGCCAGCAGGGCCGGACGGACCAACTATGGCTACACCTTC,CASRAGRTNYGYTF
.,many,TRBJ2-3,TRBV20-1,TGCAGTGCTAGAGTACTGGCTGCAGATACGCAGTATTTT,CSARVLAADTQYF
TRBD1,few,TRBJ2-7,TRBV5-1,TGCGCCAGCAGCGCCGGGACAGGCCCTGACGAGCAGTACTTC,CASSAGTGPDEQYF
.,few,TRBJ1-3,TRBV18,TGTGCCAGCTCACCACCGACGGCAAGCTCTGGAAACACCATATATTTT,CASSPPTASSGNTIYF
.,many,TRBJ2-5,TRBV19,TGTGCCAGTAGTATAGGACGGGAGACCCAGTACTTC,CASSIGRETQYF
.,.,TRBJ1-3,TRBV29-1,TGCAGCGTTGAGGTACCTTTCTCTGGAAACACCATATATTTT,CSVEVPFSGNTIYF
.,many,TRBJ2-2,TRBV5-1,TGCGCCAGCAGCTTGAACAGTGCGAACACCGGGGAGCTGTTTTTT,CASSLNSANTGELFF
.,.,TRBJ2-5,TRBV24-1,TGTGCCACCAGTGAAGGAGGGGTCGAGACCCAGTACTTC,CATSEGGVETQYF
.,many,TRBJ2-1,TRBV3-1,TGTGCCAGCAGCCAAGAACCGGGGGTGTACAATGAGCAGTTCTTC,CASSQEPGVYNEQFF
TRBD2,few,TRBJ2-1,TRBV29-1,TGCAGCGTTGCGTTACTAGCGGACAATGAGCAGTTCTTC,CSVALLADNEQFF
TRBD1,many,TRBJ1-1,TRBV5-1,TGCGCCAGCAGCTTGGGGGCCCGGACAGGGGTTGAAGCTTTCTTT,CASSLGARTGVEAFF
TRBD2,few,TRBJ2-5,TRBV4-3,TGCGCCAGCAGCCAAGATTTGGCTAGCGGCTTCCAAGAGACCCAGTACTTC,CASSQDLASGFQETQYF
.,many,TRBJ2-7,TRBV25-1,TGTGCCAGCAGTGATCCCGGACAGACCACCTACGAGCAGTACTTC,CASSDPGQTTYEQYF
.,.,TRBJ2-2,TRBV24-1,TGTGCCACCAGTGACTTCAAGACTGGACGCCGGGAGCTGTTTTTT,CATSDFKTGRRELFF
.,.,TRBJ1-1,TRBV4-1,TGCGCCAGCCGGGACATAATGAACACTGAAGCTTTCTTT,CASRDIMNTEAFF
TRBD2,few,TRBJ2-5,TRBV4-3,TGCGCCAGCAGCCACAATCTAGCGGGAGAGGGGGAGACCCAGTACTTC,CASSHNLAGEGETQYF
.,.,TRBJ2-3,TRBV6-2/TRBV6-3,TGTGCCAGCATCGTGGCGGGGGCCCAGGGAGATACGCAGTATTTT,CASIVAGAQGDTQYF
.,.,TRBJ1-1,TRBV6-6,TGTGCCAGCCTAATGAACACTGAAGCTTTCTTT,CASLMNTEAFF
TRBD2,.,TRBJ2-7,TRBV12-3/TRBV12-4,TGTGCCAGCAGTTGGGAGGGACTAGCGGGGTTCACCTACGAGCAGTACTTC,CASSWEGLAGFTYEQYF
TRBD2,.,TRBJ2-1,TRBV4-1,TGCGCCAGCAGCCCCGTAGCGGGAGGGCGGAATGAGCAGTTCTTC,CASSPVAGGRNEQFF
.,many,TRBJ2-6,TRBV5-6,TGTGCCAGCAGCTTCCTTTCGGGTTTGGGTGGGGCCAACGTCCTGACTTTC,CASSFLSGLGGANVLTF
.,many,TRBJ1-3,TRBV5-5,TGTGCCAGCAGCTTGGGTGTGACGGACAAAAACACCATATATTTT,CASSLGVTDKNTIYF
TRBD1,.,TRBJ2-2,TRBV20-1,TGCAGTGCTCAGGACAGGGGAACCGGGGAGCTGTTTTTT,CSAQDRGTGELFF
.,few,TRBJ1-1,TRBV12-3/TRBV12-4,TGTGCCAGCAGTTTAGAAGGCAGGGTTGAAGCTTTCTTT,CASSLEGRVEAFF
.,.,TRBJ2-7,TRBV9,TGTGCCAGCAGCGTATATGGGGGCAGCTCCTACGAGCAGTACTTC,CASSVYGGSSYEQYF
.,few,TRBJ1-2,TRBV4-1,TGCGCCAGCAGCCATGCTACAGGGTTATCTGGCTATGGCTACACCTTC,CASSHATGLSGYGYTF
.,.,TRBJ2-3,TRBV28,TGTGCCAGCAGCCCTTGGCGAGAGGCAGATACGCAGTATTTT,CASSPWREADTQYF
.,few,TRBJ1-5,TRBV19,TGTGCCAGTAGGCCCTCAGGGTCGGGCAATCAGCCCCAGCATTTT,CASRPSGSGNQPQHF
.,.,TRBJ2-3,TRBV2,TGTGCCAGCAGTACCCGAGGGGCCACAGATACGCAGTATTTT,CASSTRGATDTQYF
.,.,TRBJ1-3,TRBV5-1,TGCGCCAGCAGCCCGAACCGGAACTCTGGAAACACCATATATTTT,CASSPNRNSGNTIYF
.,.,TRBJ2-2,TRBV19,TGTGCCAGTAGTATAAATCCCGGGGAGCTGTTTTTT,CASSINPGELFF
.,.,TRBJ1-2,TRBV6-1,TGTGCCAGCAGTAATCCTGTAAACTATGGCTACACCTTC,CASSNPVNYGYTF
.,.,TRBJ2-1,TRBV6-2/TRBV6-3,TGTGCCAGCAGCGAGCCATGGGGGTCGGAGTTCGGCAATGAGCAGTTCTTC,CASSEPWGSEFGNEQFF
.,few,TRBJ1-1,TRBV6-5,TGTGCCAGCAGCGGCAGGAACACTGAAGCTTTCTTT,CASSGRNTEAFF
.,many,TRBJ1-1,TRBV30,TGTGCCTGGAGTGTACGAACACATACGAACACTGAAGCTTTCTTT,CAWSVRTHTNTEAFF
TRBD2,few,TRBJ2-1,TRBV20-1,TGCAGTGCTCCTTCTAGCGGGGGGGCGGACAATGAGCAGTTCTTC,CSAPSSGGADNEQFF
TRBD2,.,TRBJ2-5,TRBV3-1,TGTGCCAGCAGCCAAGATTTTCGGGACGGCCGGGGGGAAGAGACCCAGTACTTC,CASSQDFRDGRGEETQYF
.,.,TRBJ2-1,TRBV20-1,TGCAGTGCCCCAGTAGGGGGGGGAGGTAGAAATGAGCAGTTCTTC,CSAPVGGGGRNEQFF
.,many,TRBJ2-7,TRBV5-1,TGCGCCAGCAGCTTGGCCTCAGTCACCTACGAGCAGTACTTC,CASSLASVTYEQYF